A single sample gave rise to the 8 T cell receptor beta chains below, sequenced in a study of shared clonotypes between healthy human individuals. TCRdb's table, derived via immunoSEQ multiplex PCR, lists solely in-frame clones and lacks some. The table includes 1.4 million to 1.5 million clones, roughly 96% detected once. Sequencing was carried out using naive CD4+ T cells sorted from blood. Sample subset: CD45RA+ positively selected. All receptors come from a man aged 25-40 years in good health.

The CDR3 sequence: CASSLWGSEQFF. CDR3 DNA: TGTGCCAGCAGCTTATGGGGGAGTGAGCAGTTCTTC. The J gene is TRBJ2-1, the V gene TRBV7-3, with D perhaps assigned TRBD1 or TRBD2 (5 bases each). Trimming stripped 2 bases from V and 9 bases from J, with 8 bases between. The CDR3 loop spans 12 amino acids. CDR1 is SGHTA, CDR2 FQGTGA, per germline.

The J gene is TRBJ2-6, the V gene TRBV19; D is perhaps TRBD1 or TRBD2 (5 bases each). The CDR3 spans 17 residues. The V gene's germline CDR1 is LNHDA and CDR2 SQIVND (reference sequence). Trimming took off 1 base at V and 0 bases at J, with 10 bases between the two ends. In DNA, the CDR3 is TGTGCCAGTAGTATAGGGGGACCGCGCTCTGGGGCCAACGTCCTGACTTTC. It yields the protein CASSIGGPRSGANVLTF.

V gene TRBV6-5 combines with J gene TRBJ2-7; D not certain. V was pared by 6 bases and J by 2 bases, with 14 bases between. CDR3 length: 14 residues. Per the germline V gene, CDR1 is MNHEY and CDR2 is SVGAGI. The CDR3 spells CASSPDPRAYEQYF. The CDR3 nucleotides are TGTGCCAGCAGCCCGGACCCGAGAGCCTACGAGCAGTACTTC.

This rearrangement joins TRBV7-2 to TRBJ2-7, with 8 bases matching TRBD2. V trimming: 5 bases; J trimming: 7 bases; junction bases outside the gene matches: 13. Per the germline V gene, CDR1 is SGHTA and CDR2 is FQGNSA. The CDR3 loop spans 15 amino acids. In nucleotides, the CDR3 is TGTGCCAGCAGCGGCCTAGCGGGTGTACTGAGGGAGCAGTACTTC. Translation gives CASSGLAGVLREQYF.

The genes are TRBV5-6 and TRBJ2-7, with a tentative D call TRBD2 (5 bases). V lost 7 bases and J 3 bases, leaving 20 bases between the germline ends. The CDR3 runs to 15 residues. Germline CDR1 SGHDT, CDR2 YYEEEE. The DNA for the CDR3 is TGTGCCAGCCTCAATACCGGGCAGCGGAACTACGAGCAGTACTTC. This sequence encodes CASLNTGQRNYEQYF.

J is TRBJ2-1 and V is TRBV19, with a tentative D call TRBD2 (6 bases). V lost 7 bases and J lost 4, with 11 bases in between. The CDR3 contains 13 residues. The germline gives CDR1 LNHDA, CDR2 SQIVND (reference sequence). The CDR3 sequence: CASIGGTYNEQFF. Here the CDR3 DNA reads TGTGCCAGTATTGGCGGGACGTACAATGAGCAGTTCTTC. Looking up the rest from reference TRBV19 and TRBJ2-1 gives the full variable domain: DGGITQSPKYLFRKEGQNVTLSCEQNLNHDAMYWYRQDPGQGLRLIYYSQIVNDFQKGDIAEGYSVSREKKESFPLTVTSAQKNPTAFYLCASIGGTYNEQFFGPGTRLTVL.

This chain links TRBV5-6 with TRBJ2-6, with 9 bases identical to TRBD2. The CDR3 spans 17 residues. The germline V gene encodes CDR1 SGHDT and CDR2 YYEEEE. J was trimmed by 3 bases and V by 4 bases; bases with no gene match: 8. CDR3 region: CASSPLAGRGGANVLTF. The CDR3 DNA sequence: TGTGCCAGCAGCCCGCTAGCGGGAAGGGGTGGGGCCAACGTCCTGACTTTC.

The chain uses TRBV5-1 and TRBJ2-5; D call uncertain. V lost 0 bases to trimming and J lost 0 bases, with 6 bases between them. The CDR3 contains 14 residues. CDR1 is SGHRS, CDR2 YFSETQ, per germline. The CDR3 loop is CASSLAQYQETQYF. The CDR3 coding sequence is TGCGCCAGCAGCTTGGCGCAGTACCAAGAGACCCAGTACTTC.